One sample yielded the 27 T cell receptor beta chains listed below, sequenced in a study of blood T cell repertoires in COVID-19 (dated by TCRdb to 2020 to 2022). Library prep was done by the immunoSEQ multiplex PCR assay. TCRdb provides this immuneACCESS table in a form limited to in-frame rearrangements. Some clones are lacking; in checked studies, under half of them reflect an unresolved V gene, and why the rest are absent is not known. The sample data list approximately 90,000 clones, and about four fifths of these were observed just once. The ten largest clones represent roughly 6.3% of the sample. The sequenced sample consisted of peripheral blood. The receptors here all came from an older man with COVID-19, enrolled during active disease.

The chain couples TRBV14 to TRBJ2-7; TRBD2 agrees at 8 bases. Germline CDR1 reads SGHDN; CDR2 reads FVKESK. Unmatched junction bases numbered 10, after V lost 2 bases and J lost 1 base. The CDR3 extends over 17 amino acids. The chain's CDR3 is CASSQKSFASGSYEQYF. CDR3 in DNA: TGTGCCAGCAGCCAAAAATCGTTTGCTAGCGGGTCCTACGAGCAGTACTTC.

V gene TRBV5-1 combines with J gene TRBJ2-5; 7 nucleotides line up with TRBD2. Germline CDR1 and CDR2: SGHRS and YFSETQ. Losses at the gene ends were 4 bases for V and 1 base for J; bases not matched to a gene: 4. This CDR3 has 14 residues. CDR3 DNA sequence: TGCGCCAGCAGCGGCGGGACTATCCAAGAGACCCAGTACTTC. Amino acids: CASSGGTIQETQYF.

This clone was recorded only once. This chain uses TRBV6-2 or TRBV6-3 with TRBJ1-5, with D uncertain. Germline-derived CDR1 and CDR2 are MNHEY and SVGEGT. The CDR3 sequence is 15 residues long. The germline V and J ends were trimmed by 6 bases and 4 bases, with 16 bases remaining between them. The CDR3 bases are TGTGCCAGCAGCCTCGGACTTGTGAGGAATCAGCCCCAGCATTTT. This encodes CASSLGLVRNQPQHF.

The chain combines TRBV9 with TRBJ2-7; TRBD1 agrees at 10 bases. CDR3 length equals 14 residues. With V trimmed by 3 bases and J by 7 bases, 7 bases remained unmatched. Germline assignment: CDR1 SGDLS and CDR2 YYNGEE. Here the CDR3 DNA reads TGTGCCAGCAGCGACGGGACAGGGGTGAGGGAGCAGTACTTC. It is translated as CASSDGTGVREQYF.

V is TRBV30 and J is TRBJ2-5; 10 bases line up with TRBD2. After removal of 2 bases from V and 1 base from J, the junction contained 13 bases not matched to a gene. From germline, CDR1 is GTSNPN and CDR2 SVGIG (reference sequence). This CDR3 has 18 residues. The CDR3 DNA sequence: TGTGCCTGGAGTCCCTCACTAGAGAGCGGGAGGGTCCAAGAGACCCAGTACTTC. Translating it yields CAWSPSLESGRVQETQYF.

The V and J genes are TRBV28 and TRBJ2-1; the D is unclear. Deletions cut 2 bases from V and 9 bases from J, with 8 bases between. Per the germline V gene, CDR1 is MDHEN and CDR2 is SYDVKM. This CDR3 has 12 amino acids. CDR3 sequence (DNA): TGTGCCAGCAGTTTACGCAGTCTTGAGCAGTTCTTC. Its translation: CASSLRSLEQFF.

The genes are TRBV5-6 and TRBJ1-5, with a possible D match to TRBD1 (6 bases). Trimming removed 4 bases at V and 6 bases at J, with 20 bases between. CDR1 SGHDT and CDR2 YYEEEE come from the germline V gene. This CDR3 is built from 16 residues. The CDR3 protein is CASSTRDRWGVQPQHF. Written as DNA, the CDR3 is TGTGCCAGCAGCACCCGAGACAGGTGGGGTGTTCAGCCCCAGCATTTT.

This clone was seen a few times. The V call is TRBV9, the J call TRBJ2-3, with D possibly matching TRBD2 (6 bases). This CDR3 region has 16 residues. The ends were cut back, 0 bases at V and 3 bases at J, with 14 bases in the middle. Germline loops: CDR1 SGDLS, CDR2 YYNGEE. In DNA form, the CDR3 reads TGTGCCAGCAGCGTAGGATTTGCGGGGAGGACAGATACGCAGTATTTT. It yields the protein CASSVGFAGRTDTQYF.

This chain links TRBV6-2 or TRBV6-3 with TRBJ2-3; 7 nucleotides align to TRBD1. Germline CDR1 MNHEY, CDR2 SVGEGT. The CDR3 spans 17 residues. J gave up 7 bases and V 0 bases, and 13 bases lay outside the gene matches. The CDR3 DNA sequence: TGTGCCAGCAGTTACTCATACTGGGGACAGAGTGGACATACGCAGTATTTT. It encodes CASSYSYWGQSGHTQYF.

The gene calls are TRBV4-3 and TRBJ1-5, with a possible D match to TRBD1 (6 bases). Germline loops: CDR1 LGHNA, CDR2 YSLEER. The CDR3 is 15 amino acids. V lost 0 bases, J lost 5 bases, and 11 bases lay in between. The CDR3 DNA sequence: TGCGCCAGCAGCCAAGAGTGGGGGCAAGATCAGCCCCAGCATTTT. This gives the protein CASSQEWGQDQPQHF.

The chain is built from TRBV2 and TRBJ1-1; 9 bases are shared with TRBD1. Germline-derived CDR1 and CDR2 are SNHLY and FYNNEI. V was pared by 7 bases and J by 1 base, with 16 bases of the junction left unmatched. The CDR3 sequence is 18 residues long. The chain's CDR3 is CASTLSRDRVRANTEAFF. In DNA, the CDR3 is TGTGCCAGCACTCTGTCCCGGGACAGGGTCCGGGCGAACACTGAAGCTTTCTTT.

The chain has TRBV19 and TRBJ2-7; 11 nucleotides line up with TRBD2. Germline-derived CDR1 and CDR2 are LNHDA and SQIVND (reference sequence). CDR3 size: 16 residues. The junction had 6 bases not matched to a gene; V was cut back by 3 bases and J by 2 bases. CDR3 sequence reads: CASSMYSGRGAYEQYF. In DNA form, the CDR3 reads TGTGCCAGTAGTATGTATAGCGGGAGGGGAGCCTACGAGCAGTACTTC.

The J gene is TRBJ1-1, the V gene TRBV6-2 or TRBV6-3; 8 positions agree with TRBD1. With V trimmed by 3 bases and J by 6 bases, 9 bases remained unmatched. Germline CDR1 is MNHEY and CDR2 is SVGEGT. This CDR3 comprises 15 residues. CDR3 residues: CASSYPADRAPEAFF. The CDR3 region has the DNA TGTGCCAGCAGTTATCCGGCGGACAGGGCCCCTGAAGCTTTCTTT.

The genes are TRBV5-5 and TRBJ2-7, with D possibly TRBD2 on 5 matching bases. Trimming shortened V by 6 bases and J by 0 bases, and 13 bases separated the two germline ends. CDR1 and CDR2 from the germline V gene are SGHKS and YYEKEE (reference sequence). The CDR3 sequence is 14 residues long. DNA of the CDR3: TGTGCCAGCACCACGAACGGGAACTCCTACGAGCAGTACTTC. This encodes CASTTNGNSYEQYF. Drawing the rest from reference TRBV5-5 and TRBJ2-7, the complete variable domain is DAGVTQSPTHLIKTRGQQVTLRCSPISGHKSVSWYQQVLGQGPQFIFQYYEKEERGRGNFPDRFSARQFPNYSSELNVNALLLGDSALYLCASTTNGNSYEQYFGPGTRLTVT.

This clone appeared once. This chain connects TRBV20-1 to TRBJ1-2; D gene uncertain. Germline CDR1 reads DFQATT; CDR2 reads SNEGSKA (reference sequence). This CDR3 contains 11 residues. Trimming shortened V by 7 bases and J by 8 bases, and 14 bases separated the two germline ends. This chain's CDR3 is CSVSQTGGYTF. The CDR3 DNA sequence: TGCAGTGTTTCTCAAACGGGGGGCTACACCTTC.

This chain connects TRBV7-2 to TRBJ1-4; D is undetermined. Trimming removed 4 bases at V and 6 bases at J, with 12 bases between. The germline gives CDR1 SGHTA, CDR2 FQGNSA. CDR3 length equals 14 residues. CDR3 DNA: TGTGCCAGCAGCTCAAGGCTAGGTGATGAAAAACTGTTTTTT. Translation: CASSSRLGDEKLFF.

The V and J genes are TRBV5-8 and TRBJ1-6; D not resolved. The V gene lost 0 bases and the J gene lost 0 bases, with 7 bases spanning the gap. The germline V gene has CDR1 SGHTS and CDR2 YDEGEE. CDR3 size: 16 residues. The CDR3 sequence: CASSLAVSSYNSPLHF. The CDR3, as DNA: TGTGCCAGCAGCTTGGCCGTTAGCTCCTATAATTCACCCCTCCACTTT.

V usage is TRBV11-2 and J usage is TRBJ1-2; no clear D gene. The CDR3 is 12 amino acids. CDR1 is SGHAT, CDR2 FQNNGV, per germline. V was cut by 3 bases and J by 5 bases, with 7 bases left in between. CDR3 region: CASSFSSYGYTF. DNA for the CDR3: TGTGCCAGCAGCTTTTCCAGTTATGGCTACACCTTC.

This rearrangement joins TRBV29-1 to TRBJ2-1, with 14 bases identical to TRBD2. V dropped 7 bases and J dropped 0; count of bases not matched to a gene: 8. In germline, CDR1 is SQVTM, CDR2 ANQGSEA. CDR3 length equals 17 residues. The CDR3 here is CSARTSGGFTSYNEQFF. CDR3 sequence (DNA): TGCAGCGCCCGGACTAGCGGGGGGTTTACCTCCTACAATGAGCAGTTCTTC.

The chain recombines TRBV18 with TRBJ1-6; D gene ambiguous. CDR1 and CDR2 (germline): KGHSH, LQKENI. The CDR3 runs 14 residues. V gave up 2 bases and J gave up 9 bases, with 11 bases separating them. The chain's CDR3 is CASSPGGEASPLHF. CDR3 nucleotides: TGTGCCAGCTCACCAGGCGGTGAGGCTTCACCCCTCCACTTT.

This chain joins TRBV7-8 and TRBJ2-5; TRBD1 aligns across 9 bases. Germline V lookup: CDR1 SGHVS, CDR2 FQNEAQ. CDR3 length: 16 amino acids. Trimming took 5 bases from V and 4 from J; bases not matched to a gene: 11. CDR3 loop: CASSPVKHRGRETQYF. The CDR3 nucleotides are TGTGCCAGCAGCCCAGTGAAACACAGGGGGCGAGAGACCCAGTACTTC.

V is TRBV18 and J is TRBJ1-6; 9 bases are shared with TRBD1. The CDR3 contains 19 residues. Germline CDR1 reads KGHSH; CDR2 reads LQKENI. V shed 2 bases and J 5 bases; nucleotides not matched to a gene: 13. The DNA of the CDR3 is TGTGCCAGCTCACCAACCGGGACAGGGTTGAGCGCTCATAATTCACCCCTCCACTTT. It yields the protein CASSPTGTGLSAHNSPLHF. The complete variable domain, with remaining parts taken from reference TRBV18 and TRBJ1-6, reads NAGVMQNPRHLVRRRGQEARLRCSPMKGHSHVYWYRQLPEEGLKFMVYLQKENIIDESGMPKERFSAEFPKEGPSILRIQQVVRGDSAAYFCASSPTGTGLSAHNSPLHFGNGTRLTVT.

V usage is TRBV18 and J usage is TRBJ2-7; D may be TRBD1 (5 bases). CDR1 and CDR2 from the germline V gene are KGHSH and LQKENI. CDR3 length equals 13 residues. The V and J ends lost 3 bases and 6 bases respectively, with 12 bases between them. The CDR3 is CASSPPGIGEQYF. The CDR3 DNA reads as TGTGCCAGCTCACCCCCAGGGATCGGCGAGCAGTACTTC.

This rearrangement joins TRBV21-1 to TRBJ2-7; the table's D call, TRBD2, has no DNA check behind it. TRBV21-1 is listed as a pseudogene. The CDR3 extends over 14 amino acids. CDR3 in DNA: TGTGCCAGACGGGGGGGCACAATCTGCTACGAGCAGTACTTC. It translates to CARRGGTICYEQYF.

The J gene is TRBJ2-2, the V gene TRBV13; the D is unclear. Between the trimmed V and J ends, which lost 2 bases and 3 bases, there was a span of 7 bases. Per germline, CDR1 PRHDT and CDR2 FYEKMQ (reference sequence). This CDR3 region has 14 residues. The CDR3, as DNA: TGTGCCAGCAGCTTACGAGATTACACCGGGGAGCTGTTTTTT. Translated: CASSLRDYTGELFF.

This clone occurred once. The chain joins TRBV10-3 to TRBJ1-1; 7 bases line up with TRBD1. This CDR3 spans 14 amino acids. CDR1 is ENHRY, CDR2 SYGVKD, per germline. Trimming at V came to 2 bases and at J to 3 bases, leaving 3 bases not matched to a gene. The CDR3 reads CAISEKGADTEAFF. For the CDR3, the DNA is TGTGCCATCAGTGAGAAGGGGGCGGACACTGAAGCTTTCTTT.

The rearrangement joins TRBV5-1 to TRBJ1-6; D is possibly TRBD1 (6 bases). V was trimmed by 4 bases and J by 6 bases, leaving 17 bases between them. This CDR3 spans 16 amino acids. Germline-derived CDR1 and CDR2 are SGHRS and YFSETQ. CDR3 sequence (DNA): TGCGCCAGCAGCCCAGGGGCGCAGGGGCCTAATTCACCCCTCCACTTT. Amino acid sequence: CASSPGAQGPNSPLHF. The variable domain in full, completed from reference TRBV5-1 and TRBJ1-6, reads KAGVTQTPRYLIKTRGQQVTLSCSPISGHRSVSWYQQTPGQGLQFLFEYFSETQRNKGNFPGRFSGRQFSNSRSEMNVSTLELGDSALYLCASSPGAQGPNSPLHFGNGTRLTVT.